This T cell receptor beta chain was identified in a study of blood T cell repertoires in COVID-19. Across about two dozen US areas, participants ranged in age from about 18 to 90 years. Measured with immunoSEQ multiplex PCR; TCRdb has only the in-frame clones, and not every one. The data contain 140,000 or so clones, around 85% of them seen just once; the ten biggest clones take up over 9%. The sample consisted of PBMCs or T cells enriched from blood (not recorded which). The clonotype was recovered from a man aged 45-65 years who had recovered from COVID-19.

CDR3 sequence reads: CASSYSGGADTQYF. The CDR3 DNA reads as TGTGCCAGCAGTTATAGCGGGGGGGCCGATACGCAGTATTTT. The chain links TRBV27 to TRBJ2-3, with TRBD2 identical over 11 bases. The V and J ends lost 4 bases and 6 bases, in that order; junction bases with no gene match: 3. Germline assignment: CDR1 MNHEY and CDR2 SMNVEV (reference sequence). The CDR3 runs to 14 residues.